The clone carrying this T cell receptor (beta chain) appeared a few times. Using a constant-region primer together with ProtoScript II reverse transcriptase, TCR beta cDNA was made from approximately 0.55 ug of total RNA. A slightly modified ARM-PCR protocol with three nested multiplex PCR rounds produced these TCR beta libraries. Primers for the first two PCR rounds were TRBV1-TRBV30 forward primers and a C-beta reverse primer (around 10 cycles per round). Via MiXCR, TCRdb re-called the multiplex PCR reads, giving one row per CDR3 protein. The table shows 150,000 to 200,000 distinct CDR3 sequences, with roughly 61% occurring only once. Unsorted whole blood supplied the RNA, and germline DNA was extracted too. Per germline, CDR1 SGHRS and CDR2 YFSETQ. J gave up 3 bases and V 3 bases, and 10 bases lay outside the gene matches. The CDR3 runs to 16 residues. The data stem from a study of tumor-infiltrating lymphocytes in primary liver carcinoma. Study information: Measuring 4.2 to 10 cm across, the tumors were staged as T1-T3 N0M0. In every tissue type, samples returned a similar yield of roughly 3.5 to 7.13 million productive TCRbeta reads.

The chain links TRBV5-1 to TRBJ2-3; 7 bases map to TRBD1. The sequenced material came from peripheral blood. The sequence came from a woman aged 60 to 75 with primary liver carcinoma and hepatitis B virus infection. This CDR3 reads CASSSGQAERTDTQYF. CDR3 nucleotide sequence: TGCGCCAGCAGCTCTGGACAGGCGGAAAGAACAGATACGCAGTATTTT.